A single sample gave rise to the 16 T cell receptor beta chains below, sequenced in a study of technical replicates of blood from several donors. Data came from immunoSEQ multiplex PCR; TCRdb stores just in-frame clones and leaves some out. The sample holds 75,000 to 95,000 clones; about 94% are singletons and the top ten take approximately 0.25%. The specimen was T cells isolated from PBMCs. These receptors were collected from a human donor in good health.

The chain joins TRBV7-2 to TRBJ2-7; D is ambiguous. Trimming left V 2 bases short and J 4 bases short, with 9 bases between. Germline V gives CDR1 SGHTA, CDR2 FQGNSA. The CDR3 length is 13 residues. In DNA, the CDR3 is TGTGCCAGCAGCTTACCAACCACATACGAGCAGTACTTC. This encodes CASSLPTTYEQYF.

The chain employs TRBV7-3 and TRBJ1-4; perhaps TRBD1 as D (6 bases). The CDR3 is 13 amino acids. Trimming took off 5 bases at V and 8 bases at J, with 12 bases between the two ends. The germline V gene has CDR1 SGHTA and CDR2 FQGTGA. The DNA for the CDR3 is TGTGCCAGCAGCCCGGGACATGGAGAAAAACTGTTTTTT. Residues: CASSPGHGEKLFF.

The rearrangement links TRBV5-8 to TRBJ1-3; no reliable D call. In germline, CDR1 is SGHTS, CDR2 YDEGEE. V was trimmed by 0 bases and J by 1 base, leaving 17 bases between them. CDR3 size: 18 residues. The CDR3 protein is CASSLAYPLFGSGNTIYF. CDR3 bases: TGTGCCAGCAGCTTGGCCTACCCACTGTTCGGGTCTGGAAACACCATATATTTT.

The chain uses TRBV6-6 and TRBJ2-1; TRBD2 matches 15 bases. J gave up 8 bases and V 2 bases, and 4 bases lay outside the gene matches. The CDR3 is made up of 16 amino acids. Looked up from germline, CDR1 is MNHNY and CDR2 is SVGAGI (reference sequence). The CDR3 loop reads CASSYGLAGGIDEQFF. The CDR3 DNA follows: TGTGCCAGCAGTTACGGACTAGCGGGAGGGATCGATGAGCAGTTCTTC.

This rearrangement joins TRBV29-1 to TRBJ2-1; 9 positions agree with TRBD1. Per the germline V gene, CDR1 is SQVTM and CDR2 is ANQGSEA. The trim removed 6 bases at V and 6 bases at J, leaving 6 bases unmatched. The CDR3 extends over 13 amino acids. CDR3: CSVPGQGGNEQFF. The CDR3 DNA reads TGCAGCGTCCCGGGACAGGGTGGCAATGAGCAGTTCTTC.

The CDR3 coding sequence is TGTGCCAGCAGCCTCCGGGACAGGAGATACGAGCAGTACTTC. Its protein is CASSLRDRRYEQYF. This rearrangement joins TRBV5-6 to TRBJ2-7; 8 bases line up with TRBD1. The trim removed 4 bases at V and 4 bases at J, leaving 7 bases unmatched. This CDR3 has 14 amino acids. Germline V gene data show CDR1 as SGHDT and CDR2 as YYEEEE.

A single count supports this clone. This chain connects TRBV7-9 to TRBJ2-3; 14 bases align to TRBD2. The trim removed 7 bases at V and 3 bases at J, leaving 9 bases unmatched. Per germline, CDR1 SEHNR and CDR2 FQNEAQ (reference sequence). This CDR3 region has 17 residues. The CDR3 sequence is CASKKGLAGVKTDTQYF. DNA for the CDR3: TGTGCCAGCAAAAAGGGACTAGCGGGAGTAAAAACAGATACGCAGTATTTT.

The CDR3 region is CASSSRRDYEQYF. CDR3 DNA sequence: TGTGCCAGCAGCTCCAGACGGGACTACGAGCAGTACTTC. This sequence joins TRBV7-6 and TRBJ2-7, with D perhaps TRBD2 (5 bases). Looked up from germline, CDR1 is SGHVS and CDR2 is FNYEAQ. V was pared by 4 bases and J by 3 bases, with 10 bases between. The CDR3 totals 13 residues.

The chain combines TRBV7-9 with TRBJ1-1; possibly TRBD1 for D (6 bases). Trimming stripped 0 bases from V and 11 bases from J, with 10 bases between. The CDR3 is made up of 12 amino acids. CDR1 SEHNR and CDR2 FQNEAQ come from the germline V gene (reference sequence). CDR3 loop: CASSLAGGDAFF. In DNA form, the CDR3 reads TGTGCCAGCAGCTTAGCAGGGGGAGACGCTTTCTTT. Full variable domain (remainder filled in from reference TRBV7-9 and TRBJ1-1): DTGVSQNPRHKITKRGQNVTFRCDPISEHNRLYWYRQTLGQGPEFLTYFQNEAQLEKSRLLSDRFSAERPKGSFSTLEIQRTEQGDSAMYLCASSLAGGDAFFGQGTRLTVV.

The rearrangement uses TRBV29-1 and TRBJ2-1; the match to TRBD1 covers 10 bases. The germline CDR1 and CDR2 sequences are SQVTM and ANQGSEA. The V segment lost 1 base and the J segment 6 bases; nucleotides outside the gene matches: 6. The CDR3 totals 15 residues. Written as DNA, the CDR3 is TGCAGCGTTGAAGGAGGGACAGGGGCGGGCAATGAGCAGTTCTTC. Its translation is CSVEGGTGAGNEQFF.

CDR3 sequence: CASSKTGVPYEQYF. In nucleotides, the CDR3 is TGTGCCAGCTCGAAGACGGGGGTTCCCTACGAGCAGTACTTC. The chain is built from TRBV9 and TRBJ2-7; a possible D gene is TRBD2 (6 bases). Germline V lookup: CDR1 SGDLS, CDR2 YYNGEE. The CDR3 consists of 14 residues. Trimming cost V 7 bases and J 2 bases, with 16 bases left between them. The whole variable domain, filled in from reference TRBV9 and TRBJ2-7, reads DSGVTQTPKHLITATGQRVTLRCSPRSGDLSVYWYQQSLDQGLQFLIQYYNGEERAKGNILERFSAQQFPDLHSELNLSSLELGDSALYFCASSKTGVPYEQYFGPGTRLTVT.

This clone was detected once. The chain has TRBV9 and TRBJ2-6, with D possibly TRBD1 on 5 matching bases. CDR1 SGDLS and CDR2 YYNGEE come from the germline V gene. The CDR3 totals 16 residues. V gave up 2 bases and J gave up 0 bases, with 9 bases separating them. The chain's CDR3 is CASSVRQFSGANVLTF. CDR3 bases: TGTGCCAGCAGCGTTCGACAGTTCTCTGGGGCCAACGTCCTGACTTTC.

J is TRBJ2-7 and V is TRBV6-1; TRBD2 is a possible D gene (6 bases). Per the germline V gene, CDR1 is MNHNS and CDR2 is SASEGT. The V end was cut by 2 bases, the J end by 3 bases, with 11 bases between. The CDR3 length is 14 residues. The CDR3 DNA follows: TGTGCCAGCAGTGAATTGGGGACTTACTACGAGCAGTACTTC. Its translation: CASSELGTYYEQYF.

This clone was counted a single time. DNA for the CDR3: TGTGCCAGCAGTCAGGGGATCACCTACGAGCAGTACTTC. Its protein is CASSQGITYEQYF. The chain is built from TRBV25-1 and TRBJ2-7; maybe TRBD1 (6 bases). Trimming took off 5 bases at V and 2 bases at J, with 10 bases between the two ends. Germline-derived CDR1 and CDR2 are MGHDK and SYGVNS. The CDR3 extends over 13 amino acids.

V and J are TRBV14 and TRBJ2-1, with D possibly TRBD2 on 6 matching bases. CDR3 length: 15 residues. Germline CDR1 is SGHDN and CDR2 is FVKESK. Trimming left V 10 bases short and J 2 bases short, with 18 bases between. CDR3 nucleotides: TGTGCCACCAAAGAGTCGCGGGGCACCTACAATGAGCAGTTCTTC. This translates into CATKESRGTYNEQFF. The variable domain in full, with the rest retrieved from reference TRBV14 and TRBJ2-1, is EAGVTQFPSHSVIEKGQTVTLRCDPISGHDNLYWYRRVMGKEIKFLLHFVKESKQDESGMPNNRFLAERTGGTYSTLKVQPAELEDSGVYFCATKESRGTYNEQFFGPGTRLTVL.

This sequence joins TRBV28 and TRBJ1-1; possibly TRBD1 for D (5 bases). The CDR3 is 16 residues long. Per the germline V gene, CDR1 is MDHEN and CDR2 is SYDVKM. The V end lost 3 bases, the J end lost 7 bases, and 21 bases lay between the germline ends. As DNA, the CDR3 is TGTGCCAGCAGTTTCCCTGCCGCCAGGGATTTGGGTGAAGCTTTCTTT. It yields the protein CASSFPAARDLGEAFF.